These 11 T cell receptor beta chains share one sample of origin, sequenced in a study of cytomegalovirus exposure and HLA in healthy donors. PCR primers comprised 60 Vbeta and 13 Jbeta primers. Repertoires were generated with immunoSEQ multiplex PCR, while TCRdb's copy carries only in-frame clones and drops some. The sample carries approximately 110,000 clones, less than 80% recorded once. Sequenced: PBMCs. All receptors derive from a woman in her forties or fifties in good health and CMV-seropositive.

The rearrangement joins TRBV27 to TRBJ1-2; TRBD1 might be the D (5 bases). The CDR3 spans 13 residues. The germline V and J ends were trimmed by 3 bases and 2 bases, with 7 bases remaining between them. Germline values: CDR1 MNHEY, CDR2 SMNVEV (reference sequence). CDR3 sequence: CASSFGGNYGYTF. In nucleotides, the CDR3 is TGTGCCAGCAGTTTCGGGGGGAACTATGGCTACACCTTC.

This chain connects TRBV4-1 to TRBJ1-2; 7 positions agree with TRBD1. Trimming cost V 3 bases and J 4 bases; bases outside gene matches: 8. There are 15 residues in the CDR3. Per germline, CDR1 MGHRA and CDR2 YSYEKL. The CDR3 region has the DNA TGCGCCAGCAGCCAGGGGGACAGTTTGATCTATGGCTACACCTTC. Translated, it gives CASSQGDSLIYGYTF.

This clone is a singleton in its sample. This chain uses TRBV5-1 with TRBJ2-5; 13 bases line up with TRBD2. CDR3 size: 19 residues. After removal of 0 bases from V and 1 base from J, the junction contained 9 bases not matched to a gene. The V gene's germline CDR1 is SGHRS and CDR2 YFSETQ. CDR3 nucleotides: TGCGCCAGCAGCTTGGCTGTCACTAGCGGGGGGGGCCCCCAAGAGACCCAGTACTTC. It translates to CASSLAVTSGGGPQETQYF.

This clone was seen a few times. The chain has TRBV6-5 and TRBJ2-7; the D gene is possibly TRBD1 (5 bases). CDR1 MNHEY and CDR2 SVGAGI come from the germline V gene. Trimming shortened V by 5 bases and J by 3 bases, and 11 bases separated the two germline ends. The CDR3 totals 13 residues. The chain's CDR3 is CASSKTDSYEQYF. CDR3 DNA sequence: TGTGCCAGCAGTAAGACAGACAGCTACGAGCAGTACTTC.

The V call is TRBV7-9, the J call TRBJ2-3; 9 bases align to TRBD2. The CDR3 spans 15 residues. CDR1 SEHNR and CDR2 FQNEAQ come from the germline V gene (reference sequence). The V and J ends lost 3 bases and 2 bases, in that order; junction bases with no gene match: 3. The chain's CDR3 is CASSLGLANTDTQYF. The DNA of the CDR3 is TGTGCCAGCAGCTTGGGACTAGCAAACACAGATACGCAGTATTTT.

This chain connects TRBV4-1 to TRBJ2-1; no clear D gene. V was clipped by 2 bases and J by 0 bases, with 11 bases between them. This CDR3 contains 16 residues. The germline gives CDR1 MGHRA, CDR2 YSYEKL. The CDR3 here is CASSQLPPSSYNEQFF. CDR3 sequence (DNA): TGCGCCAGCAGCCAATTGCCGCCGAGCTCCTACAATGAGCAGTTCTTC.

V and J are TRBV27 and TRBJ1-1; possibly TRBD1 for D (6 bases). The germline V gene encodes CDR1 MNHEY and CDR2 SMNVEV (reference sequence). The CDR3 extends over 15 amino acids. Trimming took off 3 bases at V and 0 bases at J, with 11 bases between the two ends. As DNA, the CDR3 is TGTGCCAGCAGTTTTGGGGGCCACATGAACACTGAAGCTTTCTTT. This encodes CASSFGGHMNTEAFF.

The V and J genes are TRBV7-2 and TRBJ2-3, with TRBD2 matching 12 bases. With V trimmed by 4 bases and J by 9 bases, 8 bases remained unmatched. CDR3 size: 15 residues. CDR1 is SGHTA, CDR2 FQGNSA, per germline. The CDR3 sequence: CASSYGLAGFGTQYF. CDR3 in DNA: TGTGCCAGCAGCTACGGACTAGCGGGGTTTGGGACGCAGTATTTT.

This sequence joins TRBV15 and TRBJ2-3, with a possible D match to TRBD2 (5 bases). The length of the CDR3 is 16 residues. Germline V CDR1 and CDR2: LNHNV, YYDKDF (reference sequence). V lost 1 base and J lost 0, with 11 bases in between. CDR3 sequence (DNA): TGTGCCACCAGCAGAGGGATGAGCGGAAGCACAGATACGCAGTATTTT. This sequence encodes CATSRGMSGSTDTQYF.

The gene calls are TRBV19 and TRBJ1-1; D is uncertain. The ends were cut back, 3 bases at V and 5 bases at J, with 4 bases in the middle. Germline V gene lookup returns CDR1 LNHDA and CDR2 SQIVND (reference sequence). CDR3 length: 11 residues. CDR3 region: CASSIGTEAFF. The CDR3 region has the DNA TGTGCCAGTAGTATCGGGACTGAAGCTTTCTTT. Complete variable domain (other parts from reference TRBV19 and TRBJ1-1): DGGITQSPKYLFRKEGQNVTLSCEQNLNHDAMYWYRQDPGQGLRLIYYSQIVNDFQKGDIAEGYSVSREKKESFPLTVTSAQKNPTAFYLCASSIGTEAFFGQGTRLTVV.

The V call is TRBV7-3, the J call TRBJ2-2; TRBD2 matches 8 bases. The CDR3 contains 16 residues. From germline, CDR1 is SGHTA and CDR2 FQGTGA. The V gene end was trimmed by 5 bases and the J gene end by 1 base; junction bases not matched to a gene: 6. The CDR3 is CASSPVAGQNTGELFF. CDR3 nucleotides: TGTGCCAGCAGCCCAGTAGCGGGACAGAACACCGGGGAGCTGTTTTTT.